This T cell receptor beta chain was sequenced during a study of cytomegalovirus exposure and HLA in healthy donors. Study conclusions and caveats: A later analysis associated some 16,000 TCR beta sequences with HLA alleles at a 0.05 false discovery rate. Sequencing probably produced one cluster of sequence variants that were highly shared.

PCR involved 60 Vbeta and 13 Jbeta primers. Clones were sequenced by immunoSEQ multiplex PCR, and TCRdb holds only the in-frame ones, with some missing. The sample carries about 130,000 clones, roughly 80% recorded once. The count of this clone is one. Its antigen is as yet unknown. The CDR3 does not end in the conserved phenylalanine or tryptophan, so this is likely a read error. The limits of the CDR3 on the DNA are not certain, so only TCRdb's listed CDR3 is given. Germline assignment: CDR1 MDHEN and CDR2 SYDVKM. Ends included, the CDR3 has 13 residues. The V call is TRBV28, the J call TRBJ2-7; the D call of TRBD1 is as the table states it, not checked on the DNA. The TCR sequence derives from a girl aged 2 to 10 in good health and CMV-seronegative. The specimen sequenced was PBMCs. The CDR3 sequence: CASSRGSGQGFVI.